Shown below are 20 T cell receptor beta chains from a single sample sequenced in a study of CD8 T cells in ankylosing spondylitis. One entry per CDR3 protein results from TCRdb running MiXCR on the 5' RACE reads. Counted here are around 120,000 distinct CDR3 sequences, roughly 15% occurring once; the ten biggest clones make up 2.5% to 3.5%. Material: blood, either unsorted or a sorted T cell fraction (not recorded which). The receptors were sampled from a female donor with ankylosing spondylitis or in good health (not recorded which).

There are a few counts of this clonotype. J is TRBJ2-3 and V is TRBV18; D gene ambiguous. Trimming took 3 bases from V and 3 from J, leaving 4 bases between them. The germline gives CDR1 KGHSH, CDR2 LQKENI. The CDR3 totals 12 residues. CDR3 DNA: TGTGCCAGCTCACCGATGACAGATACGCAGTATTTT. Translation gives CASSPMTDTQYF.

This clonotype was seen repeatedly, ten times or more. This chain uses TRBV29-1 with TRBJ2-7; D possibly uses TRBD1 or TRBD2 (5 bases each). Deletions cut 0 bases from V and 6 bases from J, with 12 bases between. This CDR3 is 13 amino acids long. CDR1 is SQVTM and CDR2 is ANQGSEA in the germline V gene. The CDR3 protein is CSVEEGVVCEQYF. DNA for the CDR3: TGCAGCGTTGAAGAGGGGGTTGTTTGCGAGCAGTACTTC.

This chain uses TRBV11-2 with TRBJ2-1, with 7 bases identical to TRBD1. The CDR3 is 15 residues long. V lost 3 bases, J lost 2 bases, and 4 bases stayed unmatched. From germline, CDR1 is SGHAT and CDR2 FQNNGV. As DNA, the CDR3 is TGTGCCAGCAGCTTGGCCGGGACAGCCTACAATGAGCAGTTCTTC. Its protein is CASSLAGTAYNEQFF. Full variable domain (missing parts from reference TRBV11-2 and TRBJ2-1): EAGVAQSPRYKIIEKRQSVAFWCNPISGHATLYWYQQILGQGPKLLIQFQNNGVVDDSQLPKDRFSAERLKGVDSTLKIQPAKLEDSAVYLCASSLAGTAYNEQFFGPGTRLTVL.

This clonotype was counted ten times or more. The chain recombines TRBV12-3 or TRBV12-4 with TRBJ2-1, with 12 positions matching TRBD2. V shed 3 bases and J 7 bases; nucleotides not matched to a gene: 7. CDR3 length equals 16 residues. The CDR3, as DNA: TGTGCCAGCAGTTTCGCGGGACTAGCGGGCCGGAATGAGCAGTTCTTC. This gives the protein CASSFAGLAGRNEQFF.

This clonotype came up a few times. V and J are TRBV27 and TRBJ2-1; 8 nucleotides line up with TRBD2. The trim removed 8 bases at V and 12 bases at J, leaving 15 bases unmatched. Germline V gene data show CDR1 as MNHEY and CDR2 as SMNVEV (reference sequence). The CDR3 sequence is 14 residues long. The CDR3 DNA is TGTGCCAGCTCGGGACTAGACGTGGGGGGGTCGCAGTTCTTC. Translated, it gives CASSGLDVGGSQFF.

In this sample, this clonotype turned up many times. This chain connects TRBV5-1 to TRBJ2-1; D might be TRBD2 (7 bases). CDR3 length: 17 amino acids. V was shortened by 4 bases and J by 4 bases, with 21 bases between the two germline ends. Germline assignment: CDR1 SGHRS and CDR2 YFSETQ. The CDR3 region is CASSLLGGPAGYNEQFF. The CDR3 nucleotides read TGCGCCAGCAGCCTTTTGGGGGGGCCAGCGGGGTACAATGAGCAGTTCTTC. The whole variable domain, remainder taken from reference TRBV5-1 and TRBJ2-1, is KAGVTQTPRYLIKTRGQQVTLSCSPISGHRSVSWYQQTPGQGLQFLFEYFSETQRNKGNFPGRFSGRQFSNSRSEMNVSTLELGDSALYLCASSLLGGPAGYNEQFFGPGTRLTVL.

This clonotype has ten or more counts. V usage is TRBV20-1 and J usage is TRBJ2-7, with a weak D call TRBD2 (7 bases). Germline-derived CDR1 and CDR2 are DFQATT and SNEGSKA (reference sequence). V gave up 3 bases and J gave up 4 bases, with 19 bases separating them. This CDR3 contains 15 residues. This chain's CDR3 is CSASVPGGTSYEQYF. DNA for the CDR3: TGCAGTGCTAGTGTCCCGGGGGGCACCTCGTACGAGCAGTACTTC.

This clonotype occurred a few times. The CDR3 DNA is TGCAGTGCTAGTGGGACTAGCGGGGGTAGCTCCTACGAGCAGTACTTC. Its protein is CSASGTSGGSSYEQYF. The chain recombines TRBV20-1 with TRBJ2-7, with 14 bases identical to TRBD2. Germline V gives CDR1 DFQATT, CDR2 SNEGSKA (reference sequence). Trimming at V came to 3 bases and at J to 0 bases, leaving 4 bases not matched to a gene. This CDR3 region has 16 residues.

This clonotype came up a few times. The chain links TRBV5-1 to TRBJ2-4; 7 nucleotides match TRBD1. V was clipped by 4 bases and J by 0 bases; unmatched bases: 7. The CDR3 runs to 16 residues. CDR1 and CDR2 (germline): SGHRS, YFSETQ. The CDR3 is CASSGTAYSAKNIQYF. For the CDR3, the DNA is TGCGCCAGCAGCGGGACAGCCTATTCAGCCAAAAACATTCAGTACTTC.

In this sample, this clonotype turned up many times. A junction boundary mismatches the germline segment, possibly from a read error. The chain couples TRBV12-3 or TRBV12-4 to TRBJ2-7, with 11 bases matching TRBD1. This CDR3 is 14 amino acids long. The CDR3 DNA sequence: TGCGCCAGCAGTCCGGGACAGGGGGCCTACGAGCAGTACTTC. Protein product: CASSPGQGAYEQYF.

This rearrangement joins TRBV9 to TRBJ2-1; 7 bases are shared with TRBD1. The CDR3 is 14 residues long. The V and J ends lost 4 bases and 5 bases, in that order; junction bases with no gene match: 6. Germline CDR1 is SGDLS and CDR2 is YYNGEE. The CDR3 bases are TGTGCCAGCAGCCCCCAGACAGGGAACAATGAGCAGTTCTTC. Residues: CASSPQTGNNEQFF.

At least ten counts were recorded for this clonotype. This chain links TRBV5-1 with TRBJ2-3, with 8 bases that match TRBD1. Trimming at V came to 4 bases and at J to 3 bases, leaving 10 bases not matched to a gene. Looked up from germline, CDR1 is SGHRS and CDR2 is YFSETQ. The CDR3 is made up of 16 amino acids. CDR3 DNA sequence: TGCGCCAGCAGCCCGTTGCCCCAGGGGGCAACAGATACGCAGTATTTT. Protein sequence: CASSPLPQGATDTQYF.

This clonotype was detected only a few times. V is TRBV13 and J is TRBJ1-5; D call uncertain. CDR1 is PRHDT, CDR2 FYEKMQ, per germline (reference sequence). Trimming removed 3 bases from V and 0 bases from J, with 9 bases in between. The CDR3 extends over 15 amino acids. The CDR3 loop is CASSFRGASNQPQHF. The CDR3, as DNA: TGTGCCAGCAGCTTTCGGGGAGCTAGCAATCAGCCCCAGCATTTT.

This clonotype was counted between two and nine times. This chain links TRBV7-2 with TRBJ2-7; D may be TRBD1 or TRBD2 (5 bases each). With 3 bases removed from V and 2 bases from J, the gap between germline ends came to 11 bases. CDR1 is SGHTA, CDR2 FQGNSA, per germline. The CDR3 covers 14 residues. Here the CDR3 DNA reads TGTGCCAGCAGCTTCGAGGGGAAAACCTACGAGCAGTACTTC. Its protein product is CASSFEGKTYEQYF.

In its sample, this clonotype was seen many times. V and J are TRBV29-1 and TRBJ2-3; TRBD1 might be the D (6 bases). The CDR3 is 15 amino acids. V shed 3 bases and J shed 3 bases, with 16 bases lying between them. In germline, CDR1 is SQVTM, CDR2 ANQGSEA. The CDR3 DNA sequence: TGCAGCGTTGAGCTTTCTCAGGGGTTGACAGATACGCAGTATTTT. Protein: CSVELSQGLTDTQYF.

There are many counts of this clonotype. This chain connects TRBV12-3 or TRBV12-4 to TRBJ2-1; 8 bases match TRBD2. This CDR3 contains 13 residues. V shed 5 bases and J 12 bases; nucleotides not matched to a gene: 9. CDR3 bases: TGTGCCAGCAGTAGACCGGGACTAGATGTGCAGTTCTTC. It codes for CASSRPGLDVQFF.

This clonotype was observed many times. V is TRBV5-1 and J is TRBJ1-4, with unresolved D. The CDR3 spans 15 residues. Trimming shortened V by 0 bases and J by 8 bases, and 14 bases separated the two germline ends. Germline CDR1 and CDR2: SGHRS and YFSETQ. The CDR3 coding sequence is TGCGCCAGCAGCTTGGCCAACCCTGAAGAGGAAAAACTGTTTTTT. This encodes CASSLANPEEEKLFF.

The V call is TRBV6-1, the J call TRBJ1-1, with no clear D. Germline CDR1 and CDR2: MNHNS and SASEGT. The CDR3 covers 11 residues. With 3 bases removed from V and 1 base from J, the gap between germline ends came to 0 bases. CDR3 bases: TGTGCCAGCAGTGAGAACACTGAAGCTTTCTTT. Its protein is CASSENTEAFF.

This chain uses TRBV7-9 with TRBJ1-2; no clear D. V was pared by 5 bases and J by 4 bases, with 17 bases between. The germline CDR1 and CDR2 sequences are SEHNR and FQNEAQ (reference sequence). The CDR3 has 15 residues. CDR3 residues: CASSPQSVGIYGYTF. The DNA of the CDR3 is TGTGCCAGCAGCCCCCAATCGGTTGGGATCTATGGCTACACCTTC.

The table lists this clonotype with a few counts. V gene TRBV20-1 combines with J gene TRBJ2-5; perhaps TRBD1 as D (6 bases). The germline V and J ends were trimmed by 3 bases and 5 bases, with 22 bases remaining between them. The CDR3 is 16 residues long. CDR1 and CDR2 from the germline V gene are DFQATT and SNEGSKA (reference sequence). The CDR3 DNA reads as TGCAGTGCTAGGAATTTCGACAGGCCAGCTAAGGAGACCCAGTACTTC. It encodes CSARNFDRPAKETQYF.